This TCR beta chain was sequenced during a study of blood T cell repertoires in COVID-19. Study-wide context: Samples came from the United States, Italy and Spain, spanning acute and convalescent COVID-19.

Authors' analysis steps: Reference gene primer amplification yielded estimated nucleated cell counts. The protocol was immunoSEQ multiplex PCR, while the TCRdb copy is restricted to in-frame clones and leaves out a portion. V, J and clone size are taken as reported in that table, and D and trimming were inferred from the DNA itself. Altogether around 84,000 clones are present, 80% being singletons, with the ten largest covering around 12%. Germline V gene lookup returns CDR1 SGHTA and CDR2 FQGNSA. The CDR3 has 14 amino acids. The junction had 6 bases not matched to a gene; V was cut back by 5 bases and J by 2 bases. This clone was seen more than once but under ten times.

What was sequenced was peripheral blood. The TCR comes from a woman in her 40s with active or convalescent COVID-19. V is TRBV7-2 and J is TRBJ2-7; 7 bases are shared with TRBD1. The CDR3 here is CASSGPGQTYEQYF. In DNA form, the CDR3 reads TGTGCCAGCAGCGGTCCGGGACAGACCTACGAGCAGTACTTC.